This is a list of T cell receptor beta chains from one sample in a study of cytomegalovirus exposure and HLA in healthy donors. Method: immunoSEQ multiplex PCR; TCRdb's copy keeps in-frame clones and lacks some. Its table records about 110,000 clones. Sequencing used PBMCs. The receptor set was obtained from a man in his forties or fifties in good health and CMV-seropositive. The CDR3 runs from the conserved cysteine through the conserved F or W. Fields, in order: D gene, J gene, V gene, CDR3 DNA, CDR3 protein. D genes are given only for firm matches.

TRBD1 TRBJ2-2 TRBV10-1 TGCGCCAGCAGCCCCAGGACAGGGCGCACCGGGGAGCTGTTTTTT CASSPRTGRTGELFF
NA TRBJ2-2 TRBV5-1 TGCGCCAGCAGCTTGGCCTTGGGGAGCACCGGGGAGCTGTTTTTT CASSLALGSTGELFF
NA TRBJ2-7 TRBV11-2 TGTGCCAGCAGTTTACAGGGATTAGGGTACGAGCAGTACTTC CASSLQGLGYEQYF
NA TRBJ1-3 TRBV7-7 TGTGCTAGCAGCTCGGGACCCGCGGGGGGTGGAAACACCATATATTTT CASSSGPAGGGNTIYF
NA TRBJ1-5 TRBV28 TGTGCCAGCAGTCCTTCTCGGTATGCCCAGCATTTT CASSPSRYAQHF
NA TRBJ2-1 TRBV25-1 TGTGCCAGCAGTGAATTAGCGGCCTCTGATGAGCAGTTCTTC CASSELAASDEQFF
NA TRBJ2-4 TRBV19 TGTGCCAGTAGTATAGACAGGGGATGGCAAGACATTCAGTACTTC CASSIDRGWQDIQYF
NA TRBJ2-1 TRBV2 TGTGCCAGCAGGACCTCTGGGCAGGTAGGCCGCAATGAGCAGTTCTTC CASRTSGQVGRNEQFF
TRBD1 TRBJ1-6 TRBV5-1 TGCGCCAGCTCAGAGCCTAAAGGGGGCCATACCCCGAATTCACCCCTCCACTTT CASSEPKGGHTPNSPLHF
NA TRBJ2-7 TRBV11-2 TGTGCCAGCAGCTTTTCGCGCCGTGCTTACGAGCAGTACTTC CASSFSRRAYEQYF
TRBD1 TRBJ1-3 TRBV28 TGTGCCAGCAGCGTACAGGGGGTTGGAAACACCATATATTTT CASSVQGVGNTIYF
NA TRBJ1-4 TRBV7-8 TGTGCCAGCAGACCCCGAGGTGCTGGTGAAAAACTGTTTTTT CASRPRGAGEKLFF
NA TRBJ2-7 TRBV4-2 TGTGCCAGCAGCTCGGGACTCTCCTACGAGCAGTACTTC CASSSGLSYEQYF
TRBD2 TRBJ2-2 TRBV6-6 TGTGCCACCCGGGGGGTACAGAACACCGGGGAGCTGTTTTTT CATRGVQNTGELFF
TRBD1 TRBJ1-2 TRBV7-9 TGTGCCAGCAGCGCACGGGACAGGGGCGGCTACACCTTC CASSARDRGGYTF
NA TRBJ2-7 TRBV5-1 TGCGCCAGCAGCCTTAACTACGAGCAGTACTTC CASSLNYEQYF
NA TRBJ1-5 TRBV10-2 TGCGCCAGCAGTACAACAGGGCATCAGCCCCAGCATTTT CASSTTGHQPQHF
NA TRBJ2-7 TRBV28 TGTGCCAGCAGTGCAATTGGACAGAAGTCCTACGAGCAGTACTTC CASSAIGQKSYEQYF
NA TRBJ1-2 TRBV15 TGTGCCACCAGCAGGAGTAACTATGGCTACACCTTC CATSRSNYGYTF
TRBD1 TRBJ2-7 TRBV19 TGTGCCAGCGCGACAGGGGGCGGTTACTACGAGCAGTACTTC CASATGGGYYEQYF
TRBD1 TRBJ2-3 TRBV18 TGTGCCAGCTCACGAATCTCCCGCAGACAGGGTGGCACAGATACGCAGTATTTT CASSRISRRQGGTDTQYF
TRBD2 TRBJ2-2 TRBV6-6 TGTGCCAGCAGTTACGCCGGGACTAGAGGAACCGGGGAGCTGTTTTTT CASSYAGTRGTGELFF
NA TRBJ1-5 TRBV5-4 TGTGCCAGCAGCTTGGTGCCTTCCGGGCAGCCCCAGCATTTT CASSLVPSGQPQHF
TRBD1 TRBJ1-5 TRBV4-1 TGCGCCAGCAGCCAAACGGGACAGGGGCAATATCAGCCCCAGCATTTT CASSQTGQGQYQPQHF
TRBD1 TRBJ1-1 TRBV27 TGTGCCAGCAGTCCCCTCGGACAGGACACTGAAGCTTTCTTT CASSPLGQDTEAFF
TRBD1 TRBJ1-5 TRBV29-1 TGCAGCGCGGGACAGGGATATCAGCCCCAGCATTTT CSAGQGYQPQHF
TRBD1 TRBJ2-5 TRBV11-2 TGTGCCAGCAGCTTGCATGGGACAGGGTACCAAGAGACCCAGTACTTC CASSLHGTGYQETQYF
TRBD1 TRBJ1-1 TRBV9 TGTGCCAGCAGCGCCCAGGGGGCTGGTGAAGCTTTCTTT CASSAQGAGEAFF
TRBD2 TRBJ2-7 TRBV12-5 TGTGCTACGCGGGAGGGCTACGAGCAGTACTTC CATREGYEQYF
NA TRBJ1-5 TRBV5-8 TGTGCCAGCAGATTCCGTGGGGGGGGCATCAGCAATCAGCCCCAGCATTTT CASRFRGGGISNQPQHF
TRBD2 TRBJ2-1 TRBV7-2 TGTGCCAGCAGCTTAAGACTAGCGGCAGTCGGAACCTACAATGAGCAGTTCTTC CASSLRLAAVGTYNEQFF
NA TRBJ1-2 TRBV11-2 TGTGCCAGCAGCTTAATATCCTATAGTGGCTACACCTTC CASSLISYSGYTF
TRBD2 TRBJ2-7 TRBV7-2 TGTGCCAGCAGCCCTCCCCGAGCGGGAGTTAGAGAGCAGTACTTC CASSPPRAGVREQYF
TRBD2 TRBJ2-3 TRBV27 TGTGCCAGCAGCCCCGGACTAGCGGGAACAGATACGCAGTATTTT CASSPGLAGTDTQYF
TRBD1 TRBJ2-1 TRBV7-3 TGTGCCAGCAGCTTAACGTCGGGACAGGGAACACACAATGAGCAGTTCTTC CASSLTSGQGTHNEQFF
TRBD1 TRBJ1-5 TRBV2 TGTGCCAGCGGGAGGAGGTTTACAGGGGATGGCAATCAGCCCCAGCATTTT CASGRRFTGDGNQPQHF
NA TRBJ2-7 TRBV29-1 TGCAGCGTCGTCGAGGGCCCAACCTACGAGCAGTACTTC CSVVEGPTYEQYF
TRBD2 TRBJ2-5 TRBV2 TGTGCCAGCAGACGAGGTCGGGAGGGCCACCGGGCCCAGTACTTC CASRRGREGHRAQYF
TRBD1 TRBJ2-5 TRBV30 TGTGCCTGGAGCCAGGGGACAGGAGCTAACCCGTACCAAGAGACCCAGTACTTC CAWSQGTGANPYQETQYF
TRBD2 TRBJ2-7 TRBV2 TGTGCCAGCAGGCCAACACTAGCGGGAGAACCAGCCCCTTACGAGCAGTACTTC CASRPTLAGEPAPYEQYF
NA TRBJ1-5 TRBV9 TGTGCCAGCAGCGTTGGGGGGGACAGCAATCAGCCCCAGCATTTT CASSVGGDSNQPQHF
NA TRBJ2-5 TRBV20-1 TGCAGTGCTAGAGTTAGAGAGACCCAGTACTTC CSARVRETQYF
NA TRBJ2-2 TRBV6-5 TGTGCCGCTCATCGGGTCACCGGGGAGCTGTTTTTT CAAHRVTGELFF
NA TRBJ1-4 TRBV5-1 TGCGCCAGCAGCTTGTTGACAGTAGGGCGTAATGAAAAACTGTTTTTT CASSLLTVGRNEKLFF
TRBD2 TRBJ2-7 TRBV11-3 TGTGCCAGCAGCTCCGGACTAGCGGGAGGCGAGCAGTACTTC CASSSGLAGGEQYF
TRBD1 TRBJ1-6 TRBV6-5 TGTGCCAGCAGCCGACAGGGGGTACTTAATTCACCCCTCCACTTT CASSRQGVLNSPLHF
TRBD1 TRBJ2-7 TRBV6-6 TGTGCCAGCAGCAGACGACAGGGGGTTTCCTACGAGCAGTACTTC CASSRRQGVSYEQYF
TRBD2 TRBJ2-2 TRBV25-1 TGTGCCAGCAGTGAATCAGGGAGGGGACGGAACACCGGGGAGCTGTTTTTT CASSESGRGRNTGELFF
TRBD1 TRBJ1-6 TRBV30 TGTGCCTGGAGTGTACAGGGGGCGCTTAATTCACCCCTCCACTTT CAWSVQGALNSPLHF
TRBD1 TRBJ1-4 TRBV2 TGTGCCAGCAGAGCGAGGGACAGGGAGGGTGAAAAACTGTTTTTT CASRARDREGEKLFF
NA TRBJ1-2 TRBV11-2 TGTGCCAGCAGTCTAACAGGGAACGGCTACACCTTC CASSLTGNGYTF
TRBD2 TRBJ2-7 TRBV28 TGTGCCAGCAGCTTGGGACTAGCGGGAGAGCAGTACTTC CASSLGLAGEQYF
TRBD1 TRBJ1-2 TRBV7-8 TGTGCCAGCAGCCCCTCGGTCTGGACAGGGGCGATACACAACTATGGCTACACCTTC CASSPSVWTGAIHNYGYTF
TRBD1 TRBJ2-5 TRBV6-6 TGTGCCAGCAGTTCTCGACAGGGTCAAGAGACCCAGTACTTC CASSSRQGQETQYF
TRBD1 TRBJ1-2 TRBV9 TGTGCCAGCAGCGACTTACCTATGACAGGGAACTATGGCTACACCTTC CASSDLPMTGNYGYTF
TRBD1 TRBJ2-2 TRBV6-5 TGTGCCAGCAGCCGACAGGGATTGTCGGGCGGGGAGCTGTTTTTT CASSRQGLSGGELFF
NA TRBJ2-6 TRBV5-4 TGTGCCAGCAACCCTGTGGGGGGTACTGGGGCCAACGTCCTGACTTTC CASNPVGGTGANVLTF
TRBD1 TRBJ2-5 TRBV11-3 TGTGCCAGCAGCTCATCCACTACGGACAGGGTCAAAGAGACCCAGTACTTC CASSSSTTDRVKETQYF
NA TRBJ1-5 TRBV30 TGTGCCTGGAGTAAGGGGGGGGTAAATCAGCCCCAGCATTTT CAWSKGGVNQPQHF